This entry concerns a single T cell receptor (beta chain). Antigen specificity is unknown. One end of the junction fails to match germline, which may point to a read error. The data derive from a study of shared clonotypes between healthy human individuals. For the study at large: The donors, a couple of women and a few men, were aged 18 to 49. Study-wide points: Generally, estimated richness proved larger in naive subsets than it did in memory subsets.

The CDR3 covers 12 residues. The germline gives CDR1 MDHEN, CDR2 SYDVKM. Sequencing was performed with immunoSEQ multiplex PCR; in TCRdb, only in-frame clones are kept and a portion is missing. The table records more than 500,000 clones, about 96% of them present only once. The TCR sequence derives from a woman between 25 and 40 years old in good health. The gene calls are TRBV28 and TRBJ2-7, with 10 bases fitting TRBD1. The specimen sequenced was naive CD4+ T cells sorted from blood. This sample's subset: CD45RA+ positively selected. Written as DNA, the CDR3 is TGTGCCAGCAGTTTTTCAGGGACAGGGGTAAACTTC. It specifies CASSFSGTGVNF.